Listed below are T cell receptor beta chains from one sample, sequenced in a study of graft-versus-host responses after intestinal transplantation. These receptors have no known antigen. Here immunoSEQ multiplex PCR was the method, and the copy in TCRdb shows in-frame clones only, minus some. The table includes some 150,000 clones, around 90% detected once. This specimen was unstimulated CD4+ T cells sorted from spleen or lymph node cells, taken before intestinal transplant. These receptors came from a human donor who received an intestinal transplant. Each CDR3 is given without its conserved first and last residue. The order of the fields is V gene, CDR3 protein.

TRBV5-8,ASSLWNGKIDEQF
TRBV28,ASREAGTRVTNEQF
TRBV7-6,ASSLTANTEAF
TRBV5-5,ASRLRGTEAF
TRBV12-5,ASGPDTSSRNEQF
TRBV28,ASSFGDLNPIG
TRBV15,ATSPGVGAF
TRBV7-2,ASRQGAQETQY
TRBV19,ASSIDRWGHSSSGANVLT
TRBV10-3,AISEGPNRMDEQF
TRBV2,ASKIEGIVAGELF
TRBV5-1,ASSSVPSASYEQY
TRBV2,ASTDLLSTDTQY
TRBV28,ASRELRGGSSYEQY
TRBV6-1,ASSEQLGQGLDQPQH
TRBV19,ASSTQGAIGADTQY
TRBV5-6,ASSPGSVVTGELF
TRBV9,ASSVGSRDRGNTEAF
TRBV7-2,ASSLGDGFYGYT
TRBV5-4,ASSLDGNDYGYT
TRBV23-1,ASSQSSGKVYEQY
TRBV5-4,ASSSNTGGANYGYT
TRBV7-2,ASSSRAGAESYEQY
TRBV28,ASSLLQGGGYT
TRBV4-3,ASSQEPTGGTEKLF
TRBV7-3,ASSSDGGQDEQF
TRBV7-9,ASSFPGLQETQY
TRBV7-3,TSSLRTSGTDTQY
TRBV7-2,ASSSDRTRGWDEQF
TRBV28,ASSRGPYYEQY
TRBV7-9,AGRTEINTEAF